These 10 T cell receptor beta chains share one sample of origin, sequenced in a study of T cells in Graves' hyperthyroidism and ophthalmopathy. RNA transcripts yielded amplified TCR beta CDR3 regions. TCR CDR3 regions were first amplified by RT-PCR with HTBI primers. TCRdb reprocessed the multiplex PCR reads via MiXCR and lists one record per CDR3 protein. Counted here are about 570,000 distinct CDR3 sequences, around 45% occurring once; the ten biggest clones make up 15% to 20%. The sequenced sample was peripheral blood or thyroid tissue (not recorded which). The source is an adult woman with Graves' disease, either hyperthyroidism or ophthalmopathy (not recorded which).

The chain recombines TRBV10-3 with TRBJ2-5, with D tentatively TRBD2 (5 bases). The DNA matches TRBJ2-7 better at its end, which makes the J call doubtful. In germline, CDR1 is ENHRY, CDR2 SYGVKD. This CDR3 is built from 13 residues. The CDR3 region is CAISNLAPNEQYF. In DNA form, the CDR3 reads TGTGCCATCTCCAACCTAGCTCCCAACGAGCAGTACTTC.

This clonotype came up many times. The chain links TRBV2 to TRBJ1-5, with a possible D match to TRBD1 (5 bases). Germline V gives CDR1 SNHLY, CDR2 FYNNEI. Trimming cost V 4 bases and J 5 bases, with 18 bases left between them. The length of the CDR3 is 16 residues. In nucleotides, the CDR3 is TGTGCCAGCAGTGCCACCGGGGCAGGTAGTTATCAGCCCCAGCATTTT. Translating gives CASSATGAGSYQPQHF.

This chain links TRBV7-2 with TRBJ1-2, with TRBD1 matching 8 bases. Per germline, CDR1 SGHTA and CDR2 FQGNSA. This CDR3 has 14 amino acids. Losses at the gene ends were 5 bases for V and 8 bases for J; bases not matched to a gene: 10. In DNA form, the CDR3 reads TGTGCCAGCAGCCCCCCGGGACAGGCGGGAGGCTACACCTTC. This codes for CASSPPGQAGGYTF.

This clonotype was observed a handful of times. This chain uses TRBV7-9 with TRBJ1-2, with 7 bases lining up with TRBD1. The length of the CDR3 is 13 residues. From germline, CDR1 is SEHNR and CDR2 FQNEAQ (reference sequence). The J segment lost 9 bases and the V segment lost 6 bases, leaving 10 bases of the junction unmatched. The chain's CDR3 is CASRRQGVASYTF. Written as DNA, the CDR3 is TGTGCCAGCAGACGACAGGGCGTGGCCAGCTACACCTTC.

This chain joins TRBV10-3 and TRBJ2-7, with 9 bases lining up with TRBD1. V lost 10 bases to trimming and J lost 5 bases; unmatched junction nucleotides: 6. The CDR3 runs to 12 residues. Germline V gene data show CDR1 as ENHRY and CDR2 as SYGVKD. CDR3 loop: CATGTGRNEQYF. CDR3 nucleotides: TGTGCCACCGGGACAGGGCGGAACGAGCAGTACTTC.

The chain links TRBV2 to TRBJ2-7, with unresolved D. V was cut by 8 bases and J by 0 bases, with 11 bases left in between. Looked up from germline, CDR1 is SNHLY and CDR2 is FYNNEI. CDR3 size: 13 residues. The CDR3 region is CASVGRSSYEQYF. The CDR3 DNA is TGTGCCAGCGTTGGACGGAGCTCCTACGAGCAGTACTTC.

Concerning this clonotype: No conserved phenylalanine or tryptophan ends this CDR3, so it is likely a read error. This chain connects TRBV29-1 to TRBJ2-6, with D uncertain. The CDR3 loop spans 13 amino acids. V was pared by 6 bases and J by 2 bases, with 8 bases between. Looked up from germline, CDR1 is SQVTM and CDR2 is ANQGSEA. The CDR3 nucleotides read TGCAGCGTCGGTAACACTGGGGCCAACGTCCTGACTTCC. It encodes CSVGNTGANVLTS.

About this clonotype itself: A much bigger clone sits one base away, suggesting this may be a read error. In nucleotides, the CDR3 is TGCAGTGCTGAACTAGCGGGAGAGACCCAGTACTTC. It codes for CSAELAGETQYF. The chain carries TRBV20-1 and TRBJ2-5; 9 bases fit TRBD2. The germline CDR1 and CDR2 sequences are DFQATT and SNEGSKA (reference sequence). The CDR3 consists of 12 residues. The V segment lost 5 bases and the J segment 4 bases; nucleotides outside the gene matches: 2.

This clonotype was counted at least ten times. The genes are TRBV5-6 and TRBJ1-1; tentative D call: TRBD1 (5 bases). CDR1 is SGHDT, CDR2 YYEEEE, per germline. Trimming took off 4 bases at V and 6 bases at J, with 13 bases between the two ends. The CDR3 has 13 amino acids. The chain's CDR3 is CASSPSLGAEAFF. The CDR3 DNA reads TGTGCCAGCAGCCCCAGTCTGGGGGCTGAAGCTTTCTTT. Looking up the rest from reference TRBV5-6 and TRBJ1-1 gives the full variable domain: DAGVTQSPTHLIKTRGQQVTLRCSPKSGHDTVSWYQQALGQGPQFIFQYYEEEERQRGNFPDRFSGHQFPNYSSELNVNALLLGDSALYLCASSPSLGAEAFFGQGTRLTVV.

This clonotype was seen once. This chain connects TRBV5-1 to TRBJ2-2; 7 bases match TRBD1. The V gene's germline CDR1 is SGHRS and CDR2 YFSETQ. Trimming at V came to 4 bases and at J to 4 bases, leaving 7 bases not matched to a gene. The CDR3 is made up of 15 amino acids. CDR3 residues: CASSNPDRTTGELFF. Here the CDR3 DNA reads TGCGCCAGCAGCAATCCGGACAGGACCACCGGGGAGCTGTTTTTT.